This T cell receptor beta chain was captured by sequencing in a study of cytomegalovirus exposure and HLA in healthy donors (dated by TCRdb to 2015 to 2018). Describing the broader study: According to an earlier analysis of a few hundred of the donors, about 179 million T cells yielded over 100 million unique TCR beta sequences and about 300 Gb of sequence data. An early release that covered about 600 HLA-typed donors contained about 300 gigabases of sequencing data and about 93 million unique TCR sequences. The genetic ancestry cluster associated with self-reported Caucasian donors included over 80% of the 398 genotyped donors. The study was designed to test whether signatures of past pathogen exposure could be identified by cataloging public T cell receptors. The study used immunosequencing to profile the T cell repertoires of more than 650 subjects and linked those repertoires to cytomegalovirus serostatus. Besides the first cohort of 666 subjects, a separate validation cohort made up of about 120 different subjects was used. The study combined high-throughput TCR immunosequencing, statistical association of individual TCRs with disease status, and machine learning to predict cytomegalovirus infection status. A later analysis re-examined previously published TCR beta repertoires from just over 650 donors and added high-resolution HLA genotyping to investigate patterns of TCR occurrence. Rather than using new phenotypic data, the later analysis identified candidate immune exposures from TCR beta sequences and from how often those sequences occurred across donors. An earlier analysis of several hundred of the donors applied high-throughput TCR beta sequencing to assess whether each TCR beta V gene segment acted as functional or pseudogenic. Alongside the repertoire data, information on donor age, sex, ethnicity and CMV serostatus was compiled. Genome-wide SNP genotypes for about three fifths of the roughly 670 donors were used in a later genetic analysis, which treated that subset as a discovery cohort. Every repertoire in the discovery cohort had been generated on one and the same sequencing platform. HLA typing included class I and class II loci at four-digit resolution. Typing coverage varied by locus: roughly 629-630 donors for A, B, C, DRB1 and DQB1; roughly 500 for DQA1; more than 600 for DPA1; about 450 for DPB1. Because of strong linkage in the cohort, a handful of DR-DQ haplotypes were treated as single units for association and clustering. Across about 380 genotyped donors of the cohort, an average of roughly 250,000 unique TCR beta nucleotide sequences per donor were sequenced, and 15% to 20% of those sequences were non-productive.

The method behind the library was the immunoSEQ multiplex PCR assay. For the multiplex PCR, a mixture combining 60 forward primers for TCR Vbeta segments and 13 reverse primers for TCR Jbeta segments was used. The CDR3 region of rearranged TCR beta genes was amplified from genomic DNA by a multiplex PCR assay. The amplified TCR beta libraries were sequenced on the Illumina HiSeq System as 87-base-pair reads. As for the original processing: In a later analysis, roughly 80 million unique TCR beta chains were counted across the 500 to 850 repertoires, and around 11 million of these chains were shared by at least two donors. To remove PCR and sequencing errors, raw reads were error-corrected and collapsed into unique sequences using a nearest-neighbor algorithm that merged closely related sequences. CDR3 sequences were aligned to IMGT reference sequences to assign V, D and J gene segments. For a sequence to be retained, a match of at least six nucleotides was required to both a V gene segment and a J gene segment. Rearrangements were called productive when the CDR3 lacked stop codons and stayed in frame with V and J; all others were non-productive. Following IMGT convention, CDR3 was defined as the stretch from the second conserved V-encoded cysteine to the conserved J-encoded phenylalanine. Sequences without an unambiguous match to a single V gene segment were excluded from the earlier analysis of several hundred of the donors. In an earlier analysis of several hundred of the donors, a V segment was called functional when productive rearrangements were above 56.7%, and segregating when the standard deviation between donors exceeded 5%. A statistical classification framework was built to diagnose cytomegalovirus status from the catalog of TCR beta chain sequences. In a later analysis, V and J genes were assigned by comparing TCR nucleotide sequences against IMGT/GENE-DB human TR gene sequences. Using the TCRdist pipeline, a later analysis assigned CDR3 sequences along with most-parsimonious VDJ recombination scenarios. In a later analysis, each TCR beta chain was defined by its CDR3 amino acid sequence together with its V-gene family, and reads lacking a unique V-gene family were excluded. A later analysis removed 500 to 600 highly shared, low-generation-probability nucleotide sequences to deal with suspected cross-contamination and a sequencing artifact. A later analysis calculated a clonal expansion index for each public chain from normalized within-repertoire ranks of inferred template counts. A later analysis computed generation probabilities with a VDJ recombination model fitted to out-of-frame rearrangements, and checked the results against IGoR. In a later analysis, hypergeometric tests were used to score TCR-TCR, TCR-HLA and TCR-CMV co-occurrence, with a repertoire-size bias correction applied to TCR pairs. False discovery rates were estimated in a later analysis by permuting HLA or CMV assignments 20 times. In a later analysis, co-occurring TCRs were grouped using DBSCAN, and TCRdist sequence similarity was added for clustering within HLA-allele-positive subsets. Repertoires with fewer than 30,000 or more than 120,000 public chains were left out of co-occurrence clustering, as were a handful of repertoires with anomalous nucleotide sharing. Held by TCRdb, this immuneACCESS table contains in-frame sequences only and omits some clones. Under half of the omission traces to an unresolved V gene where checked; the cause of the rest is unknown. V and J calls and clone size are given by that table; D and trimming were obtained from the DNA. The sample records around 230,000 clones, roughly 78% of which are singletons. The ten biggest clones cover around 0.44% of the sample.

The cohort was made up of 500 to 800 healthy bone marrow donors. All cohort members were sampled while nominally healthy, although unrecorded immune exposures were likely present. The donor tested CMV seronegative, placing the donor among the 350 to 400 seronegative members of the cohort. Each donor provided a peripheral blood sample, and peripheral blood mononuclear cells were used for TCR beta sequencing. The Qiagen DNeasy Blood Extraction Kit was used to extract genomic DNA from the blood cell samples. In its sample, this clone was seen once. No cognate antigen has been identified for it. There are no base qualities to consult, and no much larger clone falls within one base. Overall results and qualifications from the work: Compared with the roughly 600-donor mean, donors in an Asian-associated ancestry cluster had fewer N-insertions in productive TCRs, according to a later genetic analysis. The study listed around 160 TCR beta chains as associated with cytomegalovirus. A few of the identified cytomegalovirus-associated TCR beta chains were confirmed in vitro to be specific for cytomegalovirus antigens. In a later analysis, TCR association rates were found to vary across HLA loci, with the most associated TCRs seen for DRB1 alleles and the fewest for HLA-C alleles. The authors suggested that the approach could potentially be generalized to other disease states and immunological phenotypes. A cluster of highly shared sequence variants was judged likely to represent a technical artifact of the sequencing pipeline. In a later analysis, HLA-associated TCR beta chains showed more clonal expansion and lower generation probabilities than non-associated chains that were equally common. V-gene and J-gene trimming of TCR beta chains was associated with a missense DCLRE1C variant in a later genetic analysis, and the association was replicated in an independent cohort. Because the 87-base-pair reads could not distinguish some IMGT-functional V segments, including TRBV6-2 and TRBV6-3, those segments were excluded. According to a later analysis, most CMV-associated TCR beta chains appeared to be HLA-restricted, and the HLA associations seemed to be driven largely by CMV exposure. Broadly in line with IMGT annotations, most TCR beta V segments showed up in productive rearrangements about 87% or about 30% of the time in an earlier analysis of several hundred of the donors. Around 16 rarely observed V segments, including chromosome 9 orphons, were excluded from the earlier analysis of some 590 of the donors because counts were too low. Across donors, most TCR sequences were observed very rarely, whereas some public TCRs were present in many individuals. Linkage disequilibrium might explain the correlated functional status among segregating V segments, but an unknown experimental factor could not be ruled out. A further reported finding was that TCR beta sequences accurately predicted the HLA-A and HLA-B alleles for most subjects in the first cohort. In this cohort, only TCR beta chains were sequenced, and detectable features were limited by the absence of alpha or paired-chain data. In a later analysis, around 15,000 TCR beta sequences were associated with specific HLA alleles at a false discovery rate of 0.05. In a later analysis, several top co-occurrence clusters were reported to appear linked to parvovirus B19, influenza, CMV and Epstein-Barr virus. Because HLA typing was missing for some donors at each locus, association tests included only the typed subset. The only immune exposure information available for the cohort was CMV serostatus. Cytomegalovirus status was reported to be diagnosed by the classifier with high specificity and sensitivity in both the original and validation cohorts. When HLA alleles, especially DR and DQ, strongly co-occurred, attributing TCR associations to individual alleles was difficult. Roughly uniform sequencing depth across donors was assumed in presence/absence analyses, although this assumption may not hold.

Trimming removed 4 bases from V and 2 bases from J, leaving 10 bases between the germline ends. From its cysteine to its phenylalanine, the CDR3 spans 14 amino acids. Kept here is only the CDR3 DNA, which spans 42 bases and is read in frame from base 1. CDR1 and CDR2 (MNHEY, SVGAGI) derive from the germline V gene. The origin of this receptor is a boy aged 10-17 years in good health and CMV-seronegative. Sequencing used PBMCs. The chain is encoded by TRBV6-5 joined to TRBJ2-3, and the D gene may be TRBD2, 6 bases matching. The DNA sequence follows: TGTGCCAGCAGTTTCCGGGACTCCACAGATACGCAGTATTTT. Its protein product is CASSFRDSTDTQYF.